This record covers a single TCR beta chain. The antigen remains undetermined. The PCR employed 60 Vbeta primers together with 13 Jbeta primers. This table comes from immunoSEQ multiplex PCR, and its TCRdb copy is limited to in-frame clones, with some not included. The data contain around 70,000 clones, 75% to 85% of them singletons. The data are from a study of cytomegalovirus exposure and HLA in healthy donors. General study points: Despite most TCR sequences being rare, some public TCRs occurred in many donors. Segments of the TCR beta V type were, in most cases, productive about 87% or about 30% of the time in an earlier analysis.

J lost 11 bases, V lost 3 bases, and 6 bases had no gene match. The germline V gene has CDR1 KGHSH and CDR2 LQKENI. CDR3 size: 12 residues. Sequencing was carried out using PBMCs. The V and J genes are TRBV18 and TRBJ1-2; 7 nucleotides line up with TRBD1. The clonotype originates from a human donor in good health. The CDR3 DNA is TGTGCCAGCTCACCCTACCAGGGGGATTACACCTTC. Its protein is CASSPYQGDYTF.